These T cell receptor beta chains were read from a single sample in a study of radiation and T cells in renal cell carcinoma. Sequenced by immunoSEQ multiplex PCR; TCRdb stores in-frame clones only, minus some. The data show 130,000 to 150,000 clones, roughly 88% seen once. The sequencing used blood, collected from a patient whose treatment included radiotherapy and nephrectomy. These receptors were collected from a woman aged 50 to 60 with renal cell carcinoma. Both conserved end residues are part of each CDR3. D genes are given only for firm matches. Rows give clone size only sometimes, using once, few, many, or a class for an expanded clone.

V gene,J gene,D gene,clone size,CDR3 length,CDR3 protein,CDR3 DNA
TRBV18,TRBJ2-7,-,-,11,CASSADYEQYF,TGTGCCAGCTCAGCGGACTACGAGCAGTACTTC
TRBV7-3,TRBJ1-5,-,few,10,CASTVEPQHF,TGTGCCAGCACCGTGGAGCCCCAGCATTTT
TRBV29-1,TRBJ2-7,-,-,13,CSVDLQGSNEQYF,TGCAGCGTTGACCTCCAGGGGTCGAACGAGCAGTACTTC
TRBV19,TRBJ2-3,TRBD1,once,15,CASSINDRVSDTQYF,TGTGCCAGTAGTATAAACGACAGGGTATCAGATACGCAGTATTTT
TRBV5-1,TRBJ1-1,-,-,14,CASTPTGSRTEAFF,TGCGCCAGCACTCCAACAGGGAGTCGGACTGAAGCTTTCTTT
TRBV19,TRBJ2-7,-,-,14,CASRTTPGPYEQYF,TGTGCCAGCAGAACGACCCCCGGGCCCTACGAGCAGTACTTC
TRBV10-3,TRBJ1-4,-,-,12,CATKATNEKLFF,TGTGCCACCAAAGCAACTAATGAAAAACTGTTTTTT
TRBV4-1,TRBJ2-1,TRBD2,-,18,CASSQTPLADNTYNEQFF,TGCGCCAGCAGCCAAACCCCCCTAGCGGATAATACCTACAATGAGCAGTTCTTC
TRBV4-3,TRBJ2-3,-,-,13,CASSHLGSDTQYF,TGCGCCAGCAGCCACCTTGGGTCGGATACGCAGTATTTT
TRBV6-5,TRBJ1-2,-,-,12,CASSFRGYGYTF,TGTGCCAGCAGTTTCAGGGGCTATGGCTACACCTTC
TRBV7-9,TRBJ2-1,-,-,13,CASSLRGDREQFF,TGTGCCAGCAGCCTCCGGGGAGATCGTGAGCAGTTCTTC
TRBV7-6,TRBJ2-2,TRBD2,-,17,CASSATSGGSFRGELFF,TGTGCCAGCAGCGCCACTAGCGGGGGGTCCTTCCGTGGGGAGCTGTTTTTT
TRBV18,TRBJ2-5,-,-,13,CASSPVTEETQYF,TGTGCCAGCTCACCCGTAACCGAAGAGACCCAGTACTTC